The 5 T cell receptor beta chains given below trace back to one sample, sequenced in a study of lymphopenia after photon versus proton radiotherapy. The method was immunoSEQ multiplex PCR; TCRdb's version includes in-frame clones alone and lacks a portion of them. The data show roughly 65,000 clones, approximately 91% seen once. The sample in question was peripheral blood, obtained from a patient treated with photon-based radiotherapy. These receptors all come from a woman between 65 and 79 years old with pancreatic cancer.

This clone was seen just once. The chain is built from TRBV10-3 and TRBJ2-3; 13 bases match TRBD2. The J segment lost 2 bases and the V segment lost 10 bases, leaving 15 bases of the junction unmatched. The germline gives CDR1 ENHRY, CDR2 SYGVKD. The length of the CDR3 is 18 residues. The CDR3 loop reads CATKPRSGTSGITDTQYF. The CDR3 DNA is TGTGCCACCAAACCCCGGTCAGGGACTAGCGGGATCACAGATACGCAGTATTTT.

This chain's CDR3 is CASSFDIKTYEQYF. The CDR3 nucleotides read TGTGCCAGCAGCTTCGACATAAAAACCTACGAGCAGTACTTC. The J gene is TRBJ2-7, the V gene TRBV7-2; D ambiguous. V gave up 3 bases and J gave up 2 bases, with 11 bases separating them. Germline CDR1 is SGHTA and CDR2 is FQGNSA. This CDR3 has 14 residues.

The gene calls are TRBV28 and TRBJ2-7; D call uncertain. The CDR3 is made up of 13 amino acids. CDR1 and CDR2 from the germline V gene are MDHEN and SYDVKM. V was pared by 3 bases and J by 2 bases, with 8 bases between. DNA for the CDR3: TGTGCCAGCAGTTTTTCGGGTCCCTACGAGCAGTACTTC. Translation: CASSFSGPYEQYF.

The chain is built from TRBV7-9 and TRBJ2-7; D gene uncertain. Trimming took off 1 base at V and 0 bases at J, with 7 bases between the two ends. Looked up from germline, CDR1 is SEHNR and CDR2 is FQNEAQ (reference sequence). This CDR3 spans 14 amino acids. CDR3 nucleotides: TGTGCCAGCAGCTTAGGTCACATCTCCTACGAGCAGTACTTC. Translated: CASSLGHISYEQYF.

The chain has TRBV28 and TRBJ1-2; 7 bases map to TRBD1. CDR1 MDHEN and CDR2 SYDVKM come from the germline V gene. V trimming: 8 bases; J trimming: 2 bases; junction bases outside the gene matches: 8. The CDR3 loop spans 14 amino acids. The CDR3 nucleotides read TGTGCCAGCCAGGGGACAGCCTCCAACTATGGCTACACCTTC. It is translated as CASQGTASNYGYTF.